A selection of T cell receptor beta chains follows, all from one sample in a study of blood T cell repertoires in COVID-19. Clones were sequenced by immunoSEQ multiplex PCR, and TCRdb holds only the in-frame ones, with some missing. The table includes about 76,000 clones, more than 90% detected once. Source material: peripheral blood. Source of these receptors: a human donor in a cohort sampled during active COVID-19. The CDR3 runs from the conserved cysteine through the conserved F or W. A D gene is named only where the DNA matches it firmly. Expanded clones get a size class; other rows say once, few or many, or leave the size out.

D	size	V	J	length	DNA	CDR3
-	few	TRBV4-2	TRBJ1-1	18	TGTGCCAGCAGCCAATACGTTTCCCTCAGAGGCATGAACACTGAAGCTTTCTTT	CASSQYVSLRGMNTEAFF
TRBD1	-	TRBV6-1	TRBJ2-2	17	TGTGCCAGCAGTGAAATTCCGGGACAGGGTGTTGGCGGGGAGCTGTTTTTT	CASSEIPGQGVGGELFF
-	-	TRBV4-2	TRBJ1-2	15	TGTGCCAGCAGCCATACCTCCAGGGCGGACAAGGCTTTCACCTTC	CASSHTSRADKAFTF
TRBD1	once	TRBV19	TRBJ2-5	20	TGTGCCAGTAGTATACCCGGAATCCTACCGGGACAGAAACTCCAAGAGACCCAGTACTTC	CASSIPGILPGQKLQETQYF
-	-	TRBV12-5	TRBJ1-5	14	TGTGCTAGTGGTTTGCCGGGGGGCAATCAGCCCCAGCATTTT	CASGLPGGNQPQHF
-	-	TRBV6-5	TRBJ2-7	16	TGTGCCAGCAGTTACTCGAGAAAGTCAGGGGCCTACGAGCAGTACTTC	CASSYSRKSGAYEQYF
-	-	TRBV6-5	TRBJ1-2	15	TGTGCCAGCAGGTCCTGGGAGGGTGGAAACTATGGCTACACCTTC	CASRSWEGGNYGYTF
-	-	TRBV5-1	TRBJ2-5	12	TGCGCCAGCAGCAACAACCAAGAGACCCAGTACTTC	CASSNNQETQYF
TRBD2	-	TRBV2	TRBJ2-4	13	TGTGCCAGCGGGACTAGCGTAGAAAACATTCAGTACTTC	CASGTSVENIQYF
TRBD2	-	TRBV5-6	TRBJ2-7	16	TGTGCCAGCAGCTTGGGAACAGCGGGAGGGCCTTACGAGCAGTACTTC	CASSLGTAGGPYEQYF
TRBD2	once	TRBV7-2	TRBJ2-7	15	TGTGCCAGCAGCCCAGGACTAGCGGGAGCGAGGGAGCAGTACTTC	CASSPGLAGAREQYF
-	-	TRBV6-2/TRBV6-3	TRBJ1-5	15	TGTGCCAGCAGTTACTCGGGGGCTAGAAATCAGCCCCAGCATTTT	CASSYSGARNQPQHF
-	-	TRBV19	TRBJ1-1	16	TGTGCCAGTAGTCCGGGATGGGGAACGGGGAACACTGAAGCTTTCTTT	CASSPGWGTGNTEAFF
-	-	TRBV29-1	TRBJ1-2	17	TGCAGCGTCCCCGGGACACTCACAACGAGGGATAACTATGGCTACACCTTC	CSVPGTLTTRDNYGYTF
-	many	TRBV9	TRBJ2-3	13	TGTGCCAGCAGCGTAGTGAGTCTCGATACGCAGTATTTT	CASSVVSLDTQYF
-	-	TRBV28	TRBJ1-1	15	TGTGCCAGCAGCCCGTTGAGGGCATCGAACACTGAAGCTTTCTTT	CASSPLRASNTEAFF
TRBD2	-	TRBV19	TRBJ2-1	14	TGTGCCACTACTCCGGGACTAGCGTCCGATGAGCAGTTCTTC	CATTPGLASDEQFF
-	-	TRBV30	TRBJ2-7	13	TGTGCCCTGCGGGGTGGGGGCTCCTACGAGCAGTACTTC	CALRGGGSYEQYF
-	once	TRBV5-4	TRBJ1-1	13	TGTGCCAGCAGCTTATTGTGGAGCACTGAAGCTTTCTTT	CASSLLWSTEAFF
-	-	TRBV6-5	TRBJ2-4	14	TGTGCCAGCAGTCGGCTAGATCCCAAAAACATTCAGTACTTC	CASSRLDPKNIQYF
TRBD2	-	TRBV7-7	TRBJ2-7	14	TGTGCTAGCAGCTTAGGGCTAGCGGGAGACGAGCAGTACTTC	CASSLGLAGDEQYF
-	-	TRBV18	TRBJ2-7	14	TGTGCCAGCTCACCACCGGCGGCCTCCTACGAGCAGTACTTC	CASSPPAASYEQYF
TRBD2	-	TRBV4-1	TRBJ2-1	15	TGCGCCAGCAGCCAAGATAGGCTCGCGGGAGGGCTGCAGTTCTTC	CASSQDRLAGGLQFF
TRBD1	-	TRBV7-2	TRBJ1-5	15	TGTGCCAGCAGCCCGGACAGGGGAGTCAATCAGCCCCAGCATTTT	CASSPDRGVNQPQHF
TRBD2	-	TRBV5-8	TRBJ2-5	17	TGTGCCAGCAGCTGGGCAGGGACTAGCGGGAGTATAGAGACCCAGTACTTC	CASSWAGTSGSIETQYF
TRBD1	-	TRBV7-8	TRBJ2-7	14	TGTGCCAGCAGCGGGGGACAGGGTTCCTACGAGCAGTACTTC	CASSGGQGSYEQYF
-	-	TRBV5-6	TRBJ2-7	13	TGTGCCAGCAGCTTGTATCCCTCCTACGAGCAGTACTTC	CASSLYPSYEQYF
-	-	TRBV27	TRBJ2-7	14	TGTGCCAGCAGTTTCCAGGGGGGTAGCGGCGAGCAGTACTTC	CASSFQGGSGEQYF
-	-	TRBV29-1	TRBJ1-2	13	TGCAGCGTTGGCCTGGGAGGGGACTATGGCTACACCTTC	CSVGLGGDYGYTF
TRBD1	-	TRBV6-1	TRBJ1-1	17	TGTGCCAGCAGTGCCCCGGACAGGGGGCAATGGAACACTGAAGCTTTCTTT	CASSAPDRGQWNTEAFF
TRBD2	-	TRBV11-2	TRBJ2-2	16	TGTGCCAGCAGCACCCTCGGCGGGAGGTCATCCGGGGAGCTGTTTTTT	CASSTLGGRSSGELFF
TRBD1	-	TRBV14	TRBJ2-1	12	TGTGCCAGCGGAACAGGGGGGAATGAGCAGTTCTTC	CASGTGGNEQFF
-	-	TRBV6-5	TRBJ2-3	14	TGTGCCAGCAGTTACGAGCGGAGCACAGATACGCAGTATTTT	CASSYERSTDTQYF
-	-	TRBV5-8	TRBJ1-5	15	TGTGCCAGCGGTCCATGGGGGGGCCGTAGTCAGCCCCAGCATTTT	CASGPWGGRSQPQHF
TRBD2	-	TRBV11-2	TRBJ2-5	15	TGTGCCAGCAGCTTCAGAGGGCTAGCGGAAGAGACCCAGTACTTC	CASSFRGLAEETQYF
-	-	TRBV4-1	TRBJ1-1	17	TGCGCCAGCAGCCAAGGGGAGAGGGCAGGTGGAAACACTGAAGCTTTCTTT	CASSQGERAGGNTEAFF
-	-	TRBV6-2/TRBV6-3	TRBJ1-2	14	TGTGCCAGCAGTCCCGGACCCGGCGGGTATGGCTACACCTTC	CASSPGPGGYGYTF
TRBD1	-	TRBV5-4	TRBJ2-2	15	TGTGCCAGCGGACTCTCACAGGGGTTCACCGGGGAGCTGTTTTTT	CASGLSQGFTGELFF
-	-	TRBV11-1	TRBJ2-3	13	TGTGCCAGCAGCTTTGGGGGCGCAGATACGCAGTATTTT	CASSFGGADTQYF
TRBD1	-	TRBV24-1	TRBJ1-1	14	TGTGCCACCAGTGACGGACAGGAAAACACTGAAGCTTTCTTT	CATSDGQENTEAFF
-	-	TRBV12-5	TRBJ1-2	14	TGTGCTAGTGGTTCTGACAGCTACCTCTATGGCTACACCTTC	CASGSDSYLYGYTF
-	-	TRBV6-6	TRBJ1-4	15	TGTGCCAGCAGTAGGCGGAGGGGGGGAGATGAAAAACTGTTTTTT	CASSRRRGGDEKLFF
TRBD2	-	TRBV3-1/TRBV3-2	TRBJ2-3	18	TGTGCCAGCAGCCAAGATAGCGGGATCGTTAGGAGCACAGATACGCAGTATTTT	CASSQDSGIVRSTDTQYF
-	-	TRBV28	TRBJ2-7	12	TGTGCCAGTACAGATACCACCTACGAGCAGTACTTC	CASTDTTYEQYF
-	few	TRBV3-1/TRBV3-2	TRBJ1-1	16	TGTGCCAGCAGCCTTCTCGGACTCCGGCCGGGCACTGAAGCTTTCTTT	CASSLLGLRPGTEAFF
-	-	TRBV6-5	TRBJ1-1	14	TGTGCCAGCAGTTACTCTCGGGTGAACACTGAAGCTTTCTTT	CASSYSRVNTEAFF
TRBD2	-	TRBV7-2	TRBJ2-2	16	TGTGCCAGCAGCTTAGAACTAGCGGGGTTGGCCGGGGAGCTGTTTTTT	CASSLELAGLAGELFF
TRBD1	-	TRBV9	TRBJ1-1	16	TGTGCCAGCAGCGTCGACCCGGGACAGGGTTCCACTGAAGCTTTCTTT	CASSVDPGQGSTEAFF
TRBD1	-	TRBV29-1	TRBJ2-1	14	TGCAGCGTTGACAGGCAGGGGGCGGGCAATGAGCAGTTCTTC	CSVDRQGAGNEQFF
-	-	TRBV7-8	TRBJ2-3	16	TGTGCCAGCAGCTTAGTTTCCGGGTCTAGCACAGATACGCAGTATTTT	CASSLVSGSSTDTQYF
TRBD1	-	TRBV4-1	TRBJ2-7	16	TGCGCCAGCAGCCCTACTCCCGGGACAGGGACGAACGAGCAGTACTTC	CASSPTPGTGTNEQYF
-	-	TRBV7-6	TRBJ2-1	18	TGTGCCAGCAGCGTCGAACAGGGCCCCCTATCCCCCTACAATGAGCAGTTCTTC	CASSVEQGPLSPYNEQFF
-	-	TRBV18	TRBJ1-1	14	TGTGCCAGCTCACCACCCGGGTTTCACACTGAAGCTTTCTTT	CASSPPGFHTEAFF
-	once	TRBV18	TRBJ2-3	14	TGTGCCAGCTCAACAGGGGGGGGCACAGATACGCAGTATTTT	CASSTGGGTDTQYF
TRBD1	-	TRBV10-3	TRBJ1-2	17	TGTGCCATCAGTGAGTCGATTATGGGGACAGGGATCTATGGCTACACCTTC	CAISESIMGTGIYGYTF
-	few	TRBV19	TRBJ2-7	15	TGTGCCACTCGAGTGGGGGGAGGCCCCTCCTACGAGCAGTACTTC	CATRVGGGPSYEQYF
-	once	TRBV5-6	TRBJ1-3	15	TGTGCCAGCAGCTATCGACAGTCACTGGGAAACACCATATATTTT	CASSYRQSLGNTIYF
-	-	TRBV28	TRBJ1-2	13	TGTGCCAGCAGTTTAGGGGGGAGCTATGGCTACACCTTC	CASSLGGSYGYTF
-	-	TRBV24-1	TRBJ1-6	15	TGTGCCACCAGTGATGTCAAGGGGATTAGTTCACCCCTCCACTTT	CATSDVKGISSPLHF